This T cell receptor (beta chain) was captured in a study of read filtering for tumor transcriptome and immune sequencing. Study conclusions and caveats: Dropping single-read clonotypes raised IR-seq and RNA-seq shared-clonotype correlation. About 80% of IR-seq clonotypes had a single read, yet these held about 3.5% of reads.

Per the germline V gene, CDR1 is SGDLS and CDR2 is YYNGEE. The CDR3 length is 14 residues. Trimming cost V 4 bases and J 10 bases, with 20 bases left between them. In this sample, this clonotype turned up many times. Its antigen is not identified. From roughly 390 ng of RNA, a library with molecular barcoded alpha/delta and beta/gamma adaptors was made. TCRdb reprocessed the reads via MiXCR and lists one record per CDR3 protein. The table lists approximately 140,000 distinct CDR3 sequences, over 10% of them singletons. The source is a donor at least 40 years old with multiple myeloma. Sequenced sample: a population of CD138-negative cells sorted from bone marrow. This rearrangement joins TRBV9 to TRBJ1-2; D ambiguous. For the CDR3, the DNA is TGTGCCAGCAGCTACAGCGAAGGATTACTTGACTACACCTTC. Translated, it gives CASSYSEGLLDYTF. The full variable domain, with the rest looked up from reference TRBV9 and TRBJ1-2, is DSGVTQTPKHLITATGQRVTLRCSPRSGDLSVYWYQQSLDQGLQFLIQYYNGEERAKGNILERFSAQQFPDLHSELNLSSLELGDSALYFCASSYSEGLLDYTFGSGTRLTVV.